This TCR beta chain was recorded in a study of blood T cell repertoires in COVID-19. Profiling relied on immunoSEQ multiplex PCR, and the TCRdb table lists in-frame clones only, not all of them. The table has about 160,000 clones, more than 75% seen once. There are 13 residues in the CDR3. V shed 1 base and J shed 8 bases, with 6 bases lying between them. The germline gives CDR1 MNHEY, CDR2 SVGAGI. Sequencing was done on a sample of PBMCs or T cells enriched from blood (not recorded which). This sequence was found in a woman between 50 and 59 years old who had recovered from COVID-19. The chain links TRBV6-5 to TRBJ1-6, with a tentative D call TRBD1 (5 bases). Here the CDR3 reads CASSYFRDSPLHF. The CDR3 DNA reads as TGTGCCAGCAGTTACTTCAGGGATTCACCCCTCCACTTT.